The 9 T cell receptor beta chains in this list originate from one sample, sequenced in a study of T cell clonality in common variable immunodeficiency. Generated by immunoSEQ multiplex PCR, the TCRdb table keeps only in-frame clones and is missing some. Listed here are roughly 40,000 clones without any singletons, the top ten holding under 1.5%. What was sequenced was peripheral blood mononuclear cells. The source is a person aged 18 to 70 in good health.

This clone was seen many times. Sequencing ends 3 residues short of the CDR3 end; the germline J gene provides the rest. The chain links TRBV7-9 to TRBJ2-7, with D possibly TRBD2 on 6 matching bases. Trimming cost V 3 bases and J 5 bases, with 14 bases left between them. The germline V gene encodes CDR1 SEHNR and CDR2 FQNEAQ (reference sequence). The CDR3 is made up of 14 amino acids. CDR3 bases read: TGTGCCAGCAGCTTGCGGGACTCTGGAGACGAG. Translation gives CASSLRDSGDE. The CDR3 as a whole reads CASSLRDSGDEQYF. The full variable domain, in which reference TRBV7-9 and TRBJ2-7 provide the parts outside the CDR3, is DTGVSQNPRHKITKRGQNVTFRCDPISEHNRLYWYRQTLGQGPEFLTYFQNEAQLEKSRLLSDRFSAERPKGSFSTLEIQRTEQGDSAMYLCASSLRDSGDEQYFGPGTRLTVT.

Comments on this clone: Coverage ceases 3 residues before the CDR3 finishes, and the germline J gene fills in the end. The rearrangement links TRBV19 to TRBJ2-5; D is undetermined. Germline CDR1 LNHDA, CDR2 SQIVND (reference sequence). V was trimmed by 6 bases and J by 5 bases, leaving 19 bases between them. The CDR3 sequence is 15 residues long. CDR3 DNA (partial): TGTGCCAGTAGCGATCCATCACTTTTCTTCGAGACC. Its protein product is CASSDPSLFFET. The CDR3 in its entirety is CASSDPSLFFETQYF. Based on the CDR3 plus reference TRBV19 and TRBJ2-5, the full variable domain is DGGITQSPKYLFRKEGQNVTLSCEQNLNHDAMYWYRQDPGQGLRLIYYSQIVNDFQKGDIAEGYSVSREKKESFPLTVTSAQKNPTAFYLCASSDPSLFFETQYFGPGTRLLVL.

This clone occurred many times. The observed sequence ends 3 residues before the CDR3 terminus, with the missing tail filled in from the germline J gene. This chain connects TRBV5-1 to TRBJ2-1; TRBD2 matches at 9 bases. The ends lost 1 base at V and 0 bases at J; junction bases unmatched: 8. Germline V gene sequence: CDR1 SGHRS, CDR2 YFSETQ. The CDR3 totals 18 residues. The CDR3 sequence: CASSLLPSGMSSYNEQFF. CDR3 DNA (partial): TGCGCCAGCAGCTTGTTGCCTAGCGGGATGAGCTCCTACAATGAG.

This clone was detected many times. The CDR3 end is not reached by the read, which stops 3 residues before it; the germline J gene fills it in. This chain connects TRBV5-1 to TRBJ2-2, with 7 bases identical to TRBD1. This CDR3 comprises 16 residues. The V segment lost 2 bases and the J segment 0 bases; nucleotides outside the gene matches: 4. Germline loops: CDR1 SGHRS, CDR2 YFSETQ. The CDR3 sequence: CASSLPGTANTGELFF. The sequenced CDR3 bases are TGCGCCAGCAGCTTACCCGGGACAGCGAACACCGGGGAG.

The sample holds many counts of this clone. Incomplete CDR3 DNA: TGTGCCACCCTACCCCGGCGGTCTAGCACAGATACG. Its protein is CATLPRRSSTDT. The whole CDR3 sequence reads CATLPRRSSTDTQYF. The chain couples TRBV19 to TRBJ2-3; D is undetermined. The CDR3 end is not reached by the read, which stops 3 residues before it; the germline J gene fills it in. The germline V and J ends were trimmed by 10 bases and 0 bases, with 17 bases remaining between them. Germline V gene data show CDR1 as LNHDA and CDR2 as SQIVND (reference sequence). The CDR3 extends over 15 amino acids. Supplemented by reference TRBV19 and TRBJ2-3, the full variable domain reads DGGITQSPKYLFRKEGQNVTLSCEQNLNHDAMYWYRQDPGQGLRLIYYSQIVNDFQKGDIAEGYSVSREKKESFPLTVTSAQKNPTAFYLCATLPRRSSTDTQYFGPGTRLTVL.

This clone showed up many times. The read gets to within 3 residues of the CDR3 end, and the germline J gene fills in the rest. This rearrangement joins TRBV20-1 to TRBJ2-3; TRBD2 agrees at 8 bases. Losses at the gene ends were 6 bases for V and 0 bases for J; bases not matched to a gene: 8. The CDR3 is 15 residues long. Germline assignment: CDR1 DFQATT and CDR2 SNEGSKA (reference sequence). The part of the CDR3 DNA that was read is TGCAGTGCAACCCAAGCGGGAGTTAGCACAGATACG. Amino acid sequence: CSATQAGVSTDT. Given in full, the CDR3 is CSATQAGVSTDTQYF.

This clone turned up a few times. The read ends 3 residues shy of where the CDR3 ends; the end is completed using the germline J gene. The chain links TRBV5-1 to TRBJ2-3; D is ambiguous. Deletions cut 0 bases from V and 3 bases from J, with 8 bases between. Germline CDR1 and CDR2: SGHRS and YFSETQ. This CDR3 has 14 residues. The CDR3 sequence is CASSLGCRTDTQYF. The DNA read from the CDR3 is TGCGCCAGCAGCTTGGGGTGCAGAACAGATACG.

This clone was detected many times. The read gets to within 3 residues of the CDR3 end, and the germline J gene fills in the rest. V usage is TRBV9 and J usage is TRBJ2-3; no clear D gene. CDR1 is SGDLS, CDR2 YYNGEE, per germline. Trimming pared 0 bases from V and 6 bases from J, leaving 14 bases between. The length of the CDR3 is 15 residues. CDR3 DNA, as far as it was read: TGTGCCAGCAGCGTAGAGAGGCGAACCGGGGATACG. Encoded protein: CASSVERRTGDT. Given in full, the CDR3 is CASSVERRTGDTQYF.

This clone was recorded at least ten times. Incomplete CDR3 DNA: TGTGCCAGCGCCCAGGGGGTCCAGGAGACC. Its translation is CASAQGVQET. The entire CDR3 is CASAQGVQETQYF. The chain recombines TRBV18 with TRBJ2-5; TRBD1 agrees at 7 bases. The read finishes 3 residues shy of the CDR3 end, and the germline J gene is used to complete it. V was clipped by 8 bases and J by 5 bases; unmatched bases: 8. The CDR3 covers 13 residues. CDR1 and CDR2 (germline): KGHSH, LQKENI. Complete variable domain (other parts from reference TRBV18 and TRBJ2-5): NAGVMQNPRHLVRRRGQEARLRCSPMKGHSHVYWYRQLPEEGLKFMVYLQKENIIDESGMPKERFSAEFPKEGPSILRIQQVVRGDSAAYFCASAQGVQETQYFGPGTRLLVL.